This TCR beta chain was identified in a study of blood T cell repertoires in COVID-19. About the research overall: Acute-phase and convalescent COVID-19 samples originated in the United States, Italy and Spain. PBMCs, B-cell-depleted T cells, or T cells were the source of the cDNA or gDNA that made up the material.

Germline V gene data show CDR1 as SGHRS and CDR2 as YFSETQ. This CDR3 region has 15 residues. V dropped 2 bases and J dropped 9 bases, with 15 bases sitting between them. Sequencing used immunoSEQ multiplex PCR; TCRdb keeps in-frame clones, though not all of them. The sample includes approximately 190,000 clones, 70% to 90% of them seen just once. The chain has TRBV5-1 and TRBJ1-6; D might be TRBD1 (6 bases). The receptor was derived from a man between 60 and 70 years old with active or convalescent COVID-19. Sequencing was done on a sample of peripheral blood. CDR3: CASSFQDSVGSPLHF. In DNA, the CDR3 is TGCGCCAGCAGCTTCCAGGACAGCGTGGGTTCACCCCTCCACTTT.